This T cell receptor beta chain was obtained from a study of technical replicates of blood from a few donors. The CDR3 covers 15 residues. The germline CDR1 and CDR2 sequences are SGHRS and YFSETQ. The junction had 8 bases not matched to a gene; V was cut back by 4 bases and J by 5 bases. Profiling relied on immunoSEQ multiplex PCR, and the TCRdb table lists in-frame clones only, not all of them. The sample holds 55,000 to 80,000 clones; roughly 86% are singletons and the top ten take 4.5% to 5%. V gene TRBV5-1 combines with J gene TRBJ2-5, with 10 positions matching TRBD2. This sequence was found in a human donor in good health. Some clones in this sample may be carry-over from other donors' samples. Sequencing was done on a sample of PBMCs. CDR3 region: CASSRSGGAKETQYF. In nucleotides, the CDR3 is TGCGCCAGCAGCAGGAGCGGGGGGGCCAAGGAGACCCAGTACTTC.